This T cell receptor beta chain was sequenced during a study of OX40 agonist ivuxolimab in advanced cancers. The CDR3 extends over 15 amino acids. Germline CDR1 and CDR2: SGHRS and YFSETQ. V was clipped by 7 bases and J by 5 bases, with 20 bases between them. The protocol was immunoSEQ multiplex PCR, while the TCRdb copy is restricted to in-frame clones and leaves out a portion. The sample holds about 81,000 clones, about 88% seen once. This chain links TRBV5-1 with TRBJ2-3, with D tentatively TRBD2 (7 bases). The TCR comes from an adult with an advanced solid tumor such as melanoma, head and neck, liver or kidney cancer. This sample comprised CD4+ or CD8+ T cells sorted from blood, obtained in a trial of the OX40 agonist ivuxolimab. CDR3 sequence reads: CASGTSGGAGDTQYF. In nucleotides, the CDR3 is TGCGCCAGCGGAACTAGTGGGGGGGCCGGAGATACGCAGTATTTT. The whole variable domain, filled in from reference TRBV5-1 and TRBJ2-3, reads KAGVTQTPRYLIKTRGQQVTLSCSPISGHRSVSWYQQTPGQGLQFLFEYFSETQRNKGNFPGRFSGRQFSNSRSEMNVSTLELGDSALYLCASGTSGGAGDTQYFGPGTRLTVL.